A selection of T cell receptor beta chains follows, all from one sample in a study of T-cell memory formation after mild COVID-19. TCRdb reanalysed the 5' RACE reads using MiXCR and keeps one entry per CDR3 protein. The data show roughly 600,000 distinct CDR3 sequences, more than 15% seen once. Sequencing was carried out using PBMCs or a T cell subset sorted from them (not recorded which). The receptors shown here come from an adult woman who had mild COVID-19 (a few samples of this study predate the infection). Cell type and time point are not known. Each CDR3 is given with its conserved first and last residue. Each record gives: CDR3 length, clone size, J gene, V gene, D gene, CDR3 DNA, CDR3 protein. D genes are given only for firm matches. Part of the rows lack a size; the others show once, few, many or a class for expanded clones.

len: 16; abundance: few; j_gene: TRBJ2-6; v_gene: TRBV5-1; d_gene: -; CDR3nt: TGCGCCAGCAGTTCTAGACAGGCCTCTGGGGCCAACGTCCTGACTTTC; CDR3aa: CASSSRQASGANVLTF
len: 13; abundance: -; j_gene: TRBJ1-5; v_gene: TRBV29-1; d_gene: -; CDR3nt: TGCAGCGTTGAATGGGGGTGCAATCAGCCCCAGCATTTT; CDR3aa: CSVEWGCNQPQHF
len: 13; abundance: few; j_gene: TRBJ1-2; v_gene: TRBV29-1; d_gene: -; CDR3nt: TGCAGCGTTGAAGCTAGGGGTTCCAGGGGTACCACCTTC; CDR3aa: CSVEARGSRGTTF
len: 14; abundance: few; j_gene: TRBJ2-2; v_gene: TRBV5-1; d_gene: -; CDR3nt: TGCGCCAGCAGCCTCATCGGGCAGCCCGGGGAGCTGTTTTTT; CDR3aa: CASSLIGQPGELFF
len: 16; abundance: few; j_gene: TRBJ1-1; v_gene: TRBV18; d_gene: -; CDR3nt: TGTGCCAGCTCACCGACTTTGCCCCTCGGGAACACTGAAGCTTTCTTT; CDR3aa: CASSPTLPLGNTEAFF
len: 18; abundance: few; j_gene: TRBJ2-6; v_gene: TRBV7-8; d_gene: -; CDR3nt: TGTGCCAGCAGCTTAGCGACCGGGGCCCATACGGGGGCCAACGTCCTGACTTTC; CDR3aa: CASSLATGAHTGANVLTF
len: 14; abundance: -; j_gene: TRBJ1-1; v_gene: TRBV11-3; d_gene: -; CDR3nt: TGTGCCAGCAGCTACCATGAGGGTAACACTGAAGCTTTCTTT; CDR3aa: CASSYHEGNTEAFF
len: 14; abundance: -; j_gene: TRBJ1-6; v_gene: TRBV12-3/TRBV12-4; d_gene: -; CDR3nt: TGTTCCAGCAGCTTACCGGGGGGTTGGTCACCCCTCCACTTT; CDR3aa: CSSSLPGGWSPLHF
len: 20; abundance: few; j_gene: TRBJ1-5; v_gene: TRBV21-1; d_gene: -; CDR3nt: TGTGCCAGCAGCAAAAGTGAGAGGGGACTCAATTTTTATAGCAATCAGCCCCAGCATTTT; CDR3aa: CASSKSERGLNFYSNQPQHF
len: 11; abundance: many; j_gene: TRBJ1-1; v_gene: TRBV9; d_gene: -; CDR3nt: TGTGCCAGCGGCAGGGACACTGAAGCTTTCTTT; CDR3aa: CASGRDTEAFF
len: 15; abundance: few; j_gene: TRBJ2-1; v_gene: TRBV18; d_gene: TRBD1; CDR3nt: TGTGCCAGCTCACCAGACAGGGCGCCCTACAATGAGCAGTTCTTC; CDR3aa: CASSPDRAPYNEQFF
len: 15; abundance: few; j_gene: TRBJ2-5; v_gene: TRBV3-1; d_gene: TRBD2; CDR3nt: TGTGCCAGCAGCCAAGGGACTAGCGGGAGAGGTACCCAGTACTTC; CDR3aa: CASSQGTSGRGTQYF
len: 15; abundance: many; j_gene: TRBJ2-1; v_gene: TRBV7-2; d_gene: TRBD1; CDR3nt: TGTGCCAGCAGCCACAACGGACAGGGATCGAATGAGCAGTTCTTC; CDR3aa: CASSHNGQGSNEQFF
len: 13; abundance: -; j_gene: TRBJ2-7; v_gene: TRBV12-3/TRBV12-4; d_gene: -; CDR3nt: TGTGCCAGCAGCCCAACCCTCCCAAGGGCTCAGTACTTC; CDR3aa: CASSPTLPRAQYF
len: 16; abundance: -; j_gene: TRBJ2-2; v_gene: TRBV15; d_gene: TRBD2; CDR3nt: TGTGCCACCAGCAGAGATCCCCGGGGGGGCACCGGGGAGCTGTTTTTT; CDR3aa: CATSRDPRGGTGELFF
len: 15; abundance: -; j_gene: TRBJ1-1; v_gene: TRBV4-2; d_gene: TRBD1; CDR3nt: TGTGCCAGCAGCCCTCAGGGACAGATGAACACTGAAGCTTTCTTT; CDR3aa: CASSPQGQMNTEAFF
len: 14; abundance: -; j_gene: TRBJ2-2; v_gene: TRBV6-5; d_gene: -; CDR3nt: TGTGCCAGCAGTGGACATGTGAACACCGGGGAGCTGTTTTTT; CDR3aa: CASSGHVNTGELFF
len: 14; abundance: -; j_gene: TRBJ2-7; v_gene: TRBV29-1; d_gene: TRBD2; CDR3nt: TGCAGCGTTTTCGGGGGGGTGGCGACCTACGAGCAGTACTTC; CDR3aa: CSVFGGVATYEQYF
len: 16; abundance: -; j_gene: TRBJ2-7; v_gene: TRBV21-1; d_gene: -; CDR3nt: TGTGCCAGCAGCAAAGGGAGACTAGCGGGAGTAGGAGAGCAGTACTTC; CDR3aa: CASSKGRLAGVGEQYF
len: 11; abundance: -; j_gene: TRBJ2-7; v_gene: TRBV24-1; d_gene: -; CDR3nt: TGTGCCACCAGCTCTTGGGGGGAGCAGTACTTC; CDR3aa: CATSSWGEQYF
len: 15; abundance: -; j_gene: TRBJ2-5; v_gene: TRBV20-1; d_gene: TRBD1; CDR3nt: TGCAGTGCTAGTGACAGGGTGGTGAGGCAAGAGACCCAGTACTTC; CDR3aa: CSASDRVVRQETQYF
len: 13; abundance: many; j_gene: TRBJ2-7; v_gene: TRBV7-9; d_gene: -; CDR3nt: TGTGCCAGCAGCTTTAGCTTTACCTACGAGCAGTACTTC; CDR3aa: CASSFSFTYEQYF
len: 17; abundance: -; j_gene: TRBJ1-1; v_gene: TRBV28; d_gene: TRBD1; CDR3nt: TGTGCCAGCAGTGTGCCCCAGGGGGCAACGGGGTACACTGAAGCTTTCTTT; CDR3aa: CASSVPQGATGYTEAFF
len: 15; abundance: -; j_gene: TRBJ1-2; v_gene: TRBV3-1; d_gene: TRBD1; CDR3nt: TGTGCCAGCAGCCAAGATTGGGACAGGGGGCAGGGCTACACCTTC; CDR3aa: CASSQDWDRGQGYTF
len: 12; abundance: -; j_gene: TRBJ2-7; v_gene: TRBV7-9; d_gene: -; CDR3nt: TGTGCCAGCAGCTTAGCGATGAGCGAGCAGTACTTC; CDR3aa: CASSLAMSEQYF
len: 15; abundance: few; j_gene: TRBJ2-7; v_gene: TRBV9; d_gene: -; CDR3nt: TGTGCCAGCAGCGTAGAGCCAGCTCTTACCTACGAGCAGTACTTC; CDR3aa: CASSVEPALTYEQYF
len: 13; abundance: many; j_gene: TRBJ1-1; v_gene: TRBV6-5; d_gene: -; CDR3nt: TGTGCCAGCAGTTACTCGAAAAACACTGAAGCTTTCTTT; CDR3aa: CASSYSKNTEAFF
len: 16; abundance: -; j_gene: TRBJ2-5; v_gene: TRBV5-1; d_gene: TRBD2; CDR3nt: TGCGCCAGCAGCTTGGTTTGCGGCGGGGGGGCCGAGACCCAGTACTTC; CDR3aa: CASSLVCGGGAETQYF
len: 13; abundance: few; j_gene: TRBJ2-5; v_gene: TRBV29-1; d_gene: -; CDR3nt: TGCAGCGTTGAAGACAGGGTACAAGAGACCCAGTACTTC; CDR3aa: CSVEDRVQETQYF
len: 14; abundance: once; j_gene: TRBJ1-1; v_gene: TRBV20-1; d_gene: -; CDR3nt: TGCAGTGCTTGGGAACAGGGTCTGAACACTGAAGCTTTCTTT; CDR3aa: CSAWEQGLNTEAFF
len: 12; abundance: -; j_gene: TRBJ2-1; v_gene: TRBV7-2; d_gene: -; CDR3nt: TGTGCCAGCAGACAAAGGGTACATGAGCAGTTCTTC; CDR3aa: CASRQRVHEQFF
len: 15; abundance: -; j_gene: TRBJ2-1; v_gene: TRBV7-6; d_gene: TRBD2; CDR3nt: TGTGCCAGCAGCTCAATCCCTAGCGGGGGACCTGAGCAGTTCTTC; CDR3aa: CASSSIPSGGPEQFF
len: 17; abundance: -; j_gene: TRBJ2-7; v_gene: TRBV12-3/TRBV12-4; d_gene: TRBD2; CDR3nt: TGTGCCAGCAGTTTCGGGCTAGCGGGCCCTACCTCCTACGAGCAGTACTTC; CDR3aa: CASSFGLAGPTSYEQYF
len: 13; abundance: many; j_gene: TRBJ1-2; v_gene: TRBV20-1; d_gene: TRBD1; CDR3nt: TGCAGTGCAAAGACAGGGTGGGACTATGGCTACACCTTC; CDR3aa: CSAKTGWDYGYTF
len: 17; abundance: many; j_gene: TRBJ1-2; v_gene: TRBV20-1; d_gene: TRBD1; CDR3nt: TGCAGTGCTAGAGATAGGGCCCCTTCTACAGGGGCGGGTGGCTACACCTTC; CDR3aa: CSARDRAPSTGAGGYTF
len: 13; abundance: -; j_gene: TRBJ2-7; v_gene: TRBV18; d_gene: -; CDR3nt: TGTGCCAGCTCACCGCCCTCCCCGGCCGAGCAGTACTTC; CDR3aa: CASSPPSPAEQYF
len: 14; abundance: few; j_gene: TRBJ1-5; v_gene: TRBV12-3/TRBV12-4; d_gene: TRBD1; CDR3nt: TGTGCCAGCAGCCGAGACAGGGGGTATCAGCCCCAGCATTTT; CDR3aa: CASSRDRGYQPQHF
len: 12; abundance: few; j_gene: TRBJ2-3; v_gene: TRBV2; d_gene: -; CDR3nt: TGTGCCAGCAGTGCAACGTCGGATACGCAGTATTTT; CDR3aa: CASSATSDTQYF
len: 15; abundance: -; j_gene: TRBJ1-5; v_gene: TRBV6-6; d_gene: TRBD1; CDR3nt: TGTGCCAGCAATTACCACCGGGACAGTAATCAGCCCCAGCATTTT; CDR3aa: CASNYHRDSNQPQHF
len: 15; abundance: few; j_gene: TRBJ2-3; v_gene: TRBV20-1; d_gene: -; CDR3nt: TGCAGTGCTAGAGATTCATCCCGGCCCACAGATACGCAGTATTTT; CDR3aa: CSARDSSRPTDTQYF
len: 14; abundance: -; j_gene: TRBJ2-1; v_gene: TRBV7-3; d_gene: TRBD2; CDR3nt: TGTGCCAGCAGGAGCGGGGGGCCTTACAATGAGCAGTTCTTC; CDR3aa: CASRSGGPYNEQFF
len: 14; abundance: many; j_gene: TRBJ1-1; v_gene: TRBV7-9; d_gene: -; CDR3nt: TGTGCCAGCAGCTTAGTGACCGGGAGCACTGAAGCTTTCTTT; CDR3aa: CASSLVTGSTEAFF
len: 11; abundance: -; j_gene: TRBJ2-5; v_gene: TRBV24-1; d_gene: -; CDR3nt: TGTGCCACCAGTGATTTCCAGACCCAGTACTTC; CDR3aa: CATSDFQTQYF
len: 13; abundance: few; j_gene: TRBJ1-2; v_gene: TRBV29-1; d_gene: -; CDR3nt: TGCAGCGTTGAGGTACAGGGCAACTATGGCTACACCTTC; CDR3aa: CSVEVQGNYGYTF
len: 15; abundance: -; j_gene: TRBJ2-3; v_gene: TRBV2; d_gene: -; CDR3nt: TGTGCCAGCATTCCTCTGGCCGCCCTCGGGGATACGCAGTATTTT; CDR3aa: CASIPLAALGDTQYF
len: 15; abundance: many; j_gene: TRBJ2-1; v_gene: TRBV12-3/TRBV12-4; d_gene: TRBD1; CDR3nt: TGTGCCAGCAGTTTTTGGGGGACAGATTACAATGAGCAGTTCTTC; CDR3aa: CASSFWGTDYNEQFF
len: 13; abundance: few; j_gene: TRBJ2-5; v_gene: TRBV12-3/TRBV12-4; d_gene: TRBD1; CDR3nt: TGTGCCAGCAGTCCGGGACAGTTAGAGACCCAGTACTTC; CDR3aa: CASSPGQLETQYF
len: 15; abundance: -; j_gene: TRBJ2-1; v_gene: TRBV12-3/TRBV12-4; d_gene: -; CDR3nt: TGTGCCAGCAGTGAGCCCGGGGGAGTCTACAATGAGCAGTTCTTC; CDR3aa: CASSEPGGVYNEQFF
len: 13; abundance: -; j_gene: TRBJ2-1; v_gene: TRBV20-1; d_gene: -; CDR3nt: TGCAGTGCTAGAGTTCCCCTATACAATGAGCAGTTCTTC; CDR3aa: CSARVPLYNEQFF
len: 13; abundance: few; j_gene: TRBJ1-5; v_gene: TRBV28; d_gene: -; CDR3nt: TGTGCCAGCAGTTTGGACCTAGAAGGGCCCCAGCATTTT; CDR3aa: CASSLDLEGPQHF
len: 14; abundance: -; j_gene: TRBJ2-7; v_gene: TRBV12-3/TRBV12-4; d_gene: -; CDR3nt: TGTGCCAGCAGGGACACAGGCGCCGCCTTAAAGCAGTACTTC; CDR3aa: CASRDTGAALKQYF
len: 14; abundance: -; j_gene: TRBJ1-6; v_gene: TRBV18; d_gene: -; CDR3nt: TGTGCCAGCTCACCCGGGGCAGACAATTCACCCCTCCACTTT; CDR3aa: CASSPGADNSPLHF
len: 15; abundance: few; j_gene: TRBJ2-1; v_gene: TRBV3-1; d_gene: -; CDR3nt: TGTGCCAGCAGCCATGGGGAGAGGGGTTACAATGAGCAGTTCTTC; CDR3aa: CASSHGERGYNEQFF
len: 15; abundance: few; j_gene: TRBJ2-1; v_gene: TRBV7-9; d_gene: TRBD2; CDR3nt: TGTGCCAGCAGCTTAGGACTAGCGGGGTGGGATGAGCAGTTCTTC; CDR3aa: CASSLGLAGWDEQFF
len: 15; abundance: -; j_gene: TRBJ2-7; v_gene: TRBV2; d_gene: TRBD1; CDR3nt: TGTGCCAGCAGAAGGGACAGGGAGCCCAACTACGAGCAGTACTTC; CDR3aa: CASRRDREPNYEQYF
len: 16; abundance: few; j_gene: TRBJ2-6; v_gene: TRBV29-1; d_gene: -; CDR3nt: TGCAGCGTCGCCGGACAGCAGTACTCTGGGGCCAACGTCCTGACTTTC; CDR3aa: CSVAGQQYSGANVLTF
len: 16; abundance: -; j_gene: TRBJ1-5; v_gene: TRBV12-3/TRBV12-4; d_gene: -; CDR3nt: TGTGCCAGCACCCTGTCGGAGGGGCGGGGGAATCAGCCCCAGCATTTT; CDR3aa: CASTLSEGRGNQPQHF
len: 16; abundance: -; j_gene: TRBJ2-3; v_gene: TRBV2; d_gene: -; CDR3nt: TGTGCCAGCAGTGAAGCGACAGCAAGGAGCACAGATACGCAGTATTTT; CDR3aa: CASSEATARSTDTQYF
len: 15; abundance: -; j_gene: TRBJ2-5; v_gene: TRBV6-2/TRBV6-3; d_gene: TRBD1; CDR3nt: TGTGCCAGCAGAAACAACAGGGGCATTCAAGAGACCCAGTACTTC; CDR3aa: CASRNNRGIQETQYF
len: 17; abundance: -; j_gene: TRBJ2-7; v_gene: TRBV10-3; d_gene: TRBD1; CDR3nt: TGTGCCATCGAGAGCCGGACCACCCAGGGGGCAGGATACGAGCAGTACTTC; CDR3aa: CAIESRTTQGAGYEQYF